Below are 10 T cell receptor beta chains sequenced from a single sample in a study of T cells in Graves' hyperthyroidism and ophthalmopathy. TCR beta CDR3 regions were amplified from RNA transcripts. Researchers ran a first-round RT-PCR on the TCR CDR3 using the HTBI primer set. Each CDR3 protein gets one entry after TCRdb re-called the multiplex PCR reads with MiXCR. The sample includes about 640,000 distinct CDR3 sequences, 45% of them seen just once. Input material: peripheral blood or thyroid tissue (not recorded which). Every receptor here comes from an adult man with Graves' disease, either hyperthyroidism or ophthalmopathy (not recorded which).

The chain recombines TRBV6-6 with TRBJ2-7, with 7 bases that match TRBD2. With 0 bases clipped from V and 5 bases from J, the junction kept 1 base outside the gene matches. CDR1 and CDR2 from the germline V gene are MNHNY and SVGAGI (reference sequence). This CDR3 comprises 13 residues. In DNA form, the CDR3 reads TGTGCCAGCAGTTACTCTGGGAGGGACGAGCAGTACTTC. As protein: CASSYSGRDEQYF.

The rearrangement uses TRBV7-2 and TRBJ2-7, with 7 nucleotides matching TRBD1. The V gene's germline CDR1 is SGHTA and CDR2 FQGNSA. The V and J ends lost 6 bases and 1 base, in that order; junction bases with no gene match: 9. The CDR3 has 15 residues. Here the CDR3 DNA reads TGTGCCAGCAGTGAGTCTGGGACAGAATCCTACGAGCAGTACTTC. This translates into CASSESGTESYEQYF.

V usage is TRBV7-8 and J usage is TRBJ1-2; D is unresolved. The CDR3 is 14 amino acids. Germline V gene lookup returns CDR1 SGHVS and CDR2 FQNEAQ. The ends were cut back, 8 bases at V and 4 bases at J, with 17 bases in the middle. CDR3 in DNA: TGTGCCAGCGCCCTGAGGGAGGGAATCTATGGCTACACCTTC. It is translated as CASALREGIYGYTF. Variable domain in full (rest from reference TRBV7-8 and TRBJ1-2): GAGVSQSPRYKVAKRGQDVALRCDPISGHVSLFWYQQALGQGPEFLTYFQNEAQLDKSGLPSDRFFAERPEGSVSTLKIQRTQQEDSAVYLCASALREGIYGYTFGSGTRLTVV.

This clonotype was seen only a few times. A read error may produce the germline difference seen at one junction end. The chain carries TRBV2 and TRBJ2-5; D tentatively fits TRBD1 or TRBD2 (5 bases each). The CDR3 extends over 15 amino acids. Germline-derived CDR1 and CDR2 are SNHLY and FYNNEI. The CDR3 sequence: CASSQKAGTQETQYF. The CDR3 nucleotides are TGCGCCAGCAGCCAAAAGGCCGGGACGCAAGAGACCCAGTACTTC. The full variable domain, with the rest looked up from reference TRBV2 and TRBJ2-5, is EPEVTQTPSHQVTQMGQEVILRCVPISNHLYFYWYRQILGQKVEFLVSFYNNEISEKSEIFDDQFSVERPDGSNFTLKIRSTKLEDSAMYFCASSQKAGTQETQYFGPGTRLLVL.

The genes are TRBV7-9 and TRBJ2-5; 7 bases map to TRBD2. This CDR3 spans 12 amino acids. Losses at the gene ends were 5 bases for V and 9 bases for J; bases not matched to a gene: 6. The germline V gene has CDR1 SEHNR and CDR2 FQNEAQ (reference sequence). CDR3 amino acids: CASSGGEEAQYF. Written as DNA, the CDR3 is TGTGCCAGCAGCGGGGGGGAGGAGGCCCAGTACTTC.

This clonotype was counted ten times or more. This sequence joins TRBV9 and TRBJ2-7; D could derive from TRBD1 or TRBD2 (5 bases each). Germline V lookup: CDR1 SGDLS, CDR2 YYNGEE. Trimming cost V 2 bases and J 1 base, with 13 bases left between them. The CDR3 is 15 amino acids. The CDR3 loop is CASSVAGTGSYEQYF. The CDR3 nucleotides are TGTGCCAGCAGCGTGGCCGGGACGGGGTCCTACGAGCAGTACTTC.

The V gene is TRBV19, the J gene TRBJ1-1; D is undetermined. This CDR3 has 14 residues. CDR1 is LNHDA, CDR2 SQIVND, per germline (reference sequence). V shed 1 base and J shed 0 bases, with 6 bases lying between them. The CDR3 DNA reads as TGTGCCAGTAGTATAGGCCAGGTGAACACTGAAGCTTTCTTT. This encodes CASSIGQVNTEAFF. Using reference TRBV19 and TRBJ1-1 for the parts outside the CDR3, the full variable domain is DGGITQSPKYLFRKEGQNVTLSCEQNLNHDAMYWYRQDPGQGLRLIYYSQIVNDFQKGDIAEGYSVSREKKESFPLTVTSAQKNPTAFYLCASSIGQVNTEAFFGQGTRLTVV.

The V and J genes are TRBV7-9 and TRBJ1-6, with TRBD1 as a possible D gene (5 bases). Trimming removed 0 bases from V and 2 bases from J, with 8 bases in between. The CDR3 is made up of 16 amino acids. CDR1 is SEHNR and CDR2 is FQNEAQ in the germline V gene (reference sequence). As DNA, the CDR3 is TGTGCCAGCAGCTTAGCGGGGGGGACCTATAATTCACCCCTCCACTTT. Translating gives CASSLAGGTYNSPLHF.

This clonotype has a single count. The genes are TRBV11-3 and TRBJ1-6; the D is unclear. Germline CDR1 reads SGHNT; CDR2 reads YENEEA. V dropped 5 bases and J dropped 7 bases, with 9 bases sitting between them. The CDR3 is made up of 13 amino acids. The CDR3 bases are TGTGCCAGCAGCCGGCCGGCGAATTCACCCCTCCACTTT. This encodes CASSRPANSPLHF. The full variable domain, with the rest looked up from reference TRBV11-3 and TRBJ1-6, is EAGVVQSPRYKIIEKKQPVAFWCNPISGHNTLYWYLQNLGQGPELLIRYENEEAVDDSQLPKDRFSAERLKGVDSTLKIQPAELGDSAVYLCASSRPANSPLHFGNGTRLTVT.

Points on this clonotype: The missing conserved phenylalanine or tryptophan at the end of this CDR3 makes a read error likely. The chain has TRBV10-3 and TRBJ1-2; perhaps TRBD1 as D (5 bases). V lost 9 bases and J 3 bases, leaving 14 bases between the germline ends. Germline V gene sequence: CDR1 ENHRY, CDR2 SYGVKD. CDR3 length: 13 amino acids. The CDR3 reads CAIKRGPDYGYTI. CDR3 coding DNA: TGTGCCATTAAACGGGGCCCGGACTATGGCTACACCATC.